The T cell receptor (beta chain) described here comes from a study of T cell responses to AZD1222 COVID-19 vaccine. Overall study results and limits: Seropositive AZD1222 recipients at baseline numbered only five or six. Epitopes outside B.1.351 and B.1.1.7 mutated regions reportedly drew nearly half of spike TCRs. Spike-wide coverage was observed for vaccine-associated CD4 TCRs, with dominant responses at 160-218 and 743-854.

Clones were read by immunoSEQ multiplex PCR, and TCRdb kept only the in-frame ones, dropping some. Seen here are roughly 160,000 clones, 70% to 90% observed once, and the top ten hold 4% to 4.5%. The germline CDR1 and CDR2 sequences are LNHDA and SQIVND (reference sequence). The CDR3 totals 14 residues. J lost 6 bases, V lost 5 bases, and 7 bases had no gene match. In regard to this clone: What it binds is unknown.

The receptor was isolated from an adult who received the AZD1222 COVID-19 vaccine. The chain combines TRBV19 with TRBJ2-1, with 7 bases matching TRBD2. The material sequenced was peripheral blood, taken 28 days after the second AZD1222 dose. The CDR3 DNA sequence: TGTGCCAGTAGTCCGAGCGGGGCAGTCAATGAGCAGTTCTTC. This sequence encodes CASSPSGAVNEQFF.